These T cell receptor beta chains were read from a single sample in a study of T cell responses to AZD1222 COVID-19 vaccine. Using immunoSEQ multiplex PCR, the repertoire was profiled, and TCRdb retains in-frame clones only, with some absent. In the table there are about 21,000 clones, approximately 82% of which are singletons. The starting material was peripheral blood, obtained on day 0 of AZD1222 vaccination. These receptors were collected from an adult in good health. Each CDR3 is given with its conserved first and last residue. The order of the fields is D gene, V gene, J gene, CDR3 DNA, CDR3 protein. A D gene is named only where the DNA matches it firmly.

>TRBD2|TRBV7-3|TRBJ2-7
TGTGCCAGCAGCACCCCCGGGCTAGCGGGAGGGGTTGGGGAGCAGTACTTC
CASSTPGLAGGVGEQYF
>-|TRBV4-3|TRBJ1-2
TGCGCCAGCAGCCAAGATCTGCGGTTGGAACTTAACTATGGCTACACCTTC
CASSQDLRLELNYGYTF
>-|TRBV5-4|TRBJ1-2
TGTGCCAGCAGCTCACAGCAGGGAGACGGCTACACCTTC
CASSSQQGDGYTF
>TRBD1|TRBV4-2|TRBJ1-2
TGTGCCAGCAGATACCCCGGGACAGGGGATGGCTACACCTTC
CASRYPGTGDGYTF
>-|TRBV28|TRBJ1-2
TGTGCCAGCAGTGTTGGGGGGGATCAGGGAGGCTACACCTTC
CASSVGGDQGGYTF
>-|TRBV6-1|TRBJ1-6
TGTGCCAGCAGTGAGAGGCGGGACGTTAATTCACCCCTCCACTTT
CASSERRDVNSPLHF
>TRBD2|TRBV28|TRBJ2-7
TGTGCCAGCAGTCCCCGGGGACTAGCGGGAAGGGACGAGCAGTACTTC
CASSPRGLAGRDEQYF
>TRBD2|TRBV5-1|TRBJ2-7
TGCGCCAGCAGCCGGGGACTAGGTGAGCAGTACTTC
CASSRGLGEQYF
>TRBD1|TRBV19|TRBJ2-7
TGTGCTACAGGGACAGAAAGCTCCTACGAGCAGTACTTC
CATGTESSYEQYF
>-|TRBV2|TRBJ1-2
TGTGCCAGCAGTGACTTCTTAGATGGCTACACCTTC
CASSDFLDGYTF
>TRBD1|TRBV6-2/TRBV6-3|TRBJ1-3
TGTGCCAGCAGTTCCGTCCCGGGGGACAGCTCTGGAAACACCATATATTTT
CASSSVPGDSSGNTIYF
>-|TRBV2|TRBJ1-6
TGTGCCAGCAGTGCCGGCCAGATTAATTATTCACCCCTCCACTTT
CASSAGQINYSPLHF
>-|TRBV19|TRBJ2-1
TGTGCCAGTAGTATTGGTGCAGGCTCCTACAATGAGCAGTTCTTC
CASSIGAGSYNEQFF
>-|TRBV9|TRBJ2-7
TGTGCCAGCAGCGGGGACGGCTACGAGCAGTACTTC
CASSGDGYEQYF
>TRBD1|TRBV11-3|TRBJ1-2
TGTGCCAGCAGCTTAACCGACAGGGCGCTAGAGGGCTACACCTTC
CASSLTDRALEGYTF
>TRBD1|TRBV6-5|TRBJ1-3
TGTGCCAGCAGCCGGGACAGATACGGAAACACCATATATTTT
CASSRDRYGNTIYF
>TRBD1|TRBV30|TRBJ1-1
TGTGCCTGGGACAGGGTGAACACTGAAGCTTTCTTT
CAWDRVNTEAFF
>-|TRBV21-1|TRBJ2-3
TGTGCCAGCAGCATCGGACTAGCTGTCACAGATACGCAGTATTTT
CASSIGLAVTDTQYF
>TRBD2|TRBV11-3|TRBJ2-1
TGTGCCAGCAGCTTAGTCCCACCGGGACTAGCGGACAATGAGCAGTTCTTC
CASSLVPPGLADNEQFF
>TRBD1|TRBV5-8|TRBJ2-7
TGTGCCAGCAGCTTGGTTGTTTCTGGACAGGGGATGCACGAGCAGTACTTC
CASSLVVSGQGMHEQYF